The clone carrying this T cell receptor (beta chain) occurred a few times. Its antigen is not known. This entry comes from a study of T cell clonality in common variable immunodeficiency. Whole-study results and caveats: Common variable immunodeficiency TCR beta sequences reportedly had fewer deletions and N-nucleotide insertions. Authors noted CVID clonality's cause needs subpopulation repertoire sequencing. TCRbeta clonality was increased in CVID versus healthy controls.

Equal genomic DNA amounts from CVID and control samples were sequenced. The repertoire was sequenced with immunoSEQ multiplex PCR; TCRdb's copy has only in-frame clones and lacks some. The sample has around 50,000 clones, none seen only once; the top ten hold about 5.5%. Specimen: peripheral blood mononuclear cells. The sequence derives from a person between 18 and 75 years old in good health.

The CDR3 DNA, read in part, is TGTGCCAGTAGTACCCAAGTCGGAGCGGGCAGCTCCTACGAC. It specifies CASSTQVGAGSSYD. The CDR3 in its entirety is CASSTQVGAGSSYDYTF. This chain connects TRBV19 to TRBJ1-2; no clear D gene. The read ends 3 residues shy of where the CDR3 ends; the end is completed using the germline J gene. The CDR3 length is 17 residues. The germline V gene encodes CDR1 LNHDA and CDR2 SQIVND (reference sequence).